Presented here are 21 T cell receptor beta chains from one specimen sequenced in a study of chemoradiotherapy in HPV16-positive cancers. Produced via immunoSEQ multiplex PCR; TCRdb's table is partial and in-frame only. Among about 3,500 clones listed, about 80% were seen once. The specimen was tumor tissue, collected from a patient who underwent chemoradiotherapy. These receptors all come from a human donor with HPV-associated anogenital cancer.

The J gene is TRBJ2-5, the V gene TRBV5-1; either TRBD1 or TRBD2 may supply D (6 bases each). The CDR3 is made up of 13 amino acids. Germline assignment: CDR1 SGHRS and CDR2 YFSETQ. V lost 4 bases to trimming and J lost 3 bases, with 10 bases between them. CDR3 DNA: TGCGCCAGCAGCCGCGGGACAAAAGAGACCCAGTACTTC. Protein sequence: CASSRGTKETQYF.

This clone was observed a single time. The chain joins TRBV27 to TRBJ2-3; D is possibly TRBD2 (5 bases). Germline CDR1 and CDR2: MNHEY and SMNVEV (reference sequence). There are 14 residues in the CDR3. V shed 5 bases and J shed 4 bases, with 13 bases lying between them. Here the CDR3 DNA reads TGTGCCAGCAGTACAGACTTCGGGGCAGATACGCAGTATTTT. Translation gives CASSTDFGADTQYF.

The CDR3 is CASSFAGSGANVLTF. The CDR3 DNA sequence: TGTGCCAGCAGTTTCGCGGGTTCTGGGGCCAACGTCCTGACTTTC. This chain connects TRBV28 to TRBJ2-6; tentatively, D is TRBD2 (5 bases). This CDR3 has 15 residues. The germline V gene encodes CDR1 MDHEN and CDR2 SYDVKM. The ends were cut back, 3 bases at V and 1 base at J, with 7 bases in the middle.

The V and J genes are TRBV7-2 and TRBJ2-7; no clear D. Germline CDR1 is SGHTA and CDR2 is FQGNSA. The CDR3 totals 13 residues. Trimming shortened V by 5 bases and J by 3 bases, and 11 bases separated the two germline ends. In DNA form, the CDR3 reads TGTGCCAGCAGCCCTGGTCCTAACTACGAGCAGTACTTC. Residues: CASSPGPNYEQYF.

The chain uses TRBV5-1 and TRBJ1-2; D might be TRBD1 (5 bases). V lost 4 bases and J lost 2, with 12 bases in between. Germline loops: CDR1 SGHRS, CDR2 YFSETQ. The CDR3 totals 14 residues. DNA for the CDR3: TGCGCCAGCAGCCTACAGGTTGCGAACTATGGCTACACCTTC. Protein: CASSLQVANYGYTF.

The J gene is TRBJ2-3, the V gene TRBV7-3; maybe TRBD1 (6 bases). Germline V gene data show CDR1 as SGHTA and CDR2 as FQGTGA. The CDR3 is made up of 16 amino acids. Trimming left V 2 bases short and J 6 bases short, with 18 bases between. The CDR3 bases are TGTGCCAGCAGCTTAGTTGCTGGGGGCGCGAGGGATACGCAGTATTTT. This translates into CASSLVAGGARDTQYF. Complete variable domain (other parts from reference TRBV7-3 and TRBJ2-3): GAGVSQTPSNKVTEKGKYVELRCDPISGHTALYWYRQSLGQGPEFLIYFQGTGAADDSGLPNDRFFAVRPEGSVSTLKIQRTERGDSAVYLCASSLVAGGARDTQYFGPGTRLTVL.

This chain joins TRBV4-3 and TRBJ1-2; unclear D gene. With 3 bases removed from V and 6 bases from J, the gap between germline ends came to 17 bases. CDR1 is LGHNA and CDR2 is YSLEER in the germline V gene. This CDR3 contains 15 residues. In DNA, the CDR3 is TGCGCCAGCAGCCACCGAAAAGACACATGGGATGGCTACACCTTC. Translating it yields CASSHRKDTWDGYTF.

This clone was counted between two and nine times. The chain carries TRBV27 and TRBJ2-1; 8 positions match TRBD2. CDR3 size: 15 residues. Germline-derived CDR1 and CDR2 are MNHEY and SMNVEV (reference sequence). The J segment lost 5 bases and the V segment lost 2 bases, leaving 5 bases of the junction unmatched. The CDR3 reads CASSLASGRHNEQFF. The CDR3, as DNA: TGTGCCAGCAGTTTAGCTAGCGGGCGCCACAATGAGCAGTTCTTC.

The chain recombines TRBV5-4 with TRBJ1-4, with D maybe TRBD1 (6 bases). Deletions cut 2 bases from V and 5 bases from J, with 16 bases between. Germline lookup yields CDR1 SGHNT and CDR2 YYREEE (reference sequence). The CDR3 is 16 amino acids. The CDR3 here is CASSFSSGASNEKLFF. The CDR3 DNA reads TGTGCCAGCAGCTTTTCCTCAGGGGCCTCGAATGAAAAACTGTTTTTT.

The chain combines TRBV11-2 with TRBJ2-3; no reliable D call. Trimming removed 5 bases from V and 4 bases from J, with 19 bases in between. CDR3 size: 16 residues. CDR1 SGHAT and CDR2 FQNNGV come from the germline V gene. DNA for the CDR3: TGTGCCAGCAGCCACTCTTCGGGTCGCGTCGCAGATACGCAGTATTTT. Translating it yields CASSHSSGRVADTQYF.

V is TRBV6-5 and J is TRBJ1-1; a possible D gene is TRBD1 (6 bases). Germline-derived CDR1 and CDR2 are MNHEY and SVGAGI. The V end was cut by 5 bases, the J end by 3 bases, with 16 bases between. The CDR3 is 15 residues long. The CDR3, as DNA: TGTGCCAGCAGTCCTCACAGGGATGTCCACACTGAAGCTTTCTTT. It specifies CASSPHRDVHTEAFF.

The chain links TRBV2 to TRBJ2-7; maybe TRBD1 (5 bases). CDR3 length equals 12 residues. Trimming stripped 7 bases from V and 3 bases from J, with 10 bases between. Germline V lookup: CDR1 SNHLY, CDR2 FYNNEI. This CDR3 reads CASKQDNYEQYF. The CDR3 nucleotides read TGTGCCAGCAAACAGGATAACTACGAGCAGTACTTC. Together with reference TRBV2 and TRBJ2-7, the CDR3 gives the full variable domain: EPEVTQTPSHQVTQMGQEVILRCVPISNHLYFYWYRQILGQKVEFLVSFYNNEISEKSEIFDDQFSVERPDGSNFTLKIRSTKLEDSAMYFCASKQDNYEQYFGPGTRLTVT.

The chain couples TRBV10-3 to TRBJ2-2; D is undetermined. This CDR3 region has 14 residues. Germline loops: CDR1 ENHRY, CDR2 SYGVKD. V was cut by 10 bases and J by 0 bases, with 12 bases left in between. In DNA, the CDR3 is TGTGCCACCTCAGTGTTCGCGAACACCGGGGAGCTGTTTTTT. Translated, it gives CATSVFANTGELFF.

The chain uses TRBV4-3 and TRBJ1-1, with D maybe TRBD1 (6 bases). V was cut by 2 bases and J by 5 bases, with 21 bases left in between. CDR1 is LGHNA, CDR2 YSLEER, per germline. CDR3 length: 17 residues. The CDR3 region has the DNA TGCGCCAGCAGCCAAAGAAATACAGGGAGGGTAAAAACTGAAGCTTTCTTT. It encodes CASSQRNTGRVKTEAFF.

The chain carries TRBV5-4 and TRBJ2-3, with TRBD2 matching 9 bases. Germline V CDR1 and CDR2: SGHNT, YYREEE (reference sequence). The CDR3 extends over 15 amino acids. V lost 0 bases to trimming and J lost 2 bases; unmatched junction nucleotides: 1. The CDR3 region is CASSLGGRDTDTQYF. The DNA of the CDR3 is TGTGCCAGCAGCTTGGGCGGGAGGGACACAGATACGCAGTATTTT.

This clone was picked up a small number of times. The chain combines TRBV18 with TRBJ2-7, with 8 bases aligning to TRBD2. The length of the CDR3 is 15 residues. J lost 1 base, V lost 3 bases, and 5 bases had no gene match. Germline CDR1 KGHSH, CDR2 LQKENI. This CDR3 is CASSPAGGESYEQYF. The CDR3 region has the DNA TGTGCCAGCTCACCGGCGGGGGGCGAGTCCTACGAGCAGTACTTC.

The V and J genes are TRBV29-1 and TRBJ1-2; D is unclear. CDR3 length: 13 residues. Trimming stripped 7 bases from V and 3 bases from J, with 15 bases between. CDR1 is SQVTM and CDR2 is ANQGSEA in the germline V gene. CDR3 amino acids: CSASQASDYGYTF. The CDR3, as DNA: TGCAGCGCCTCGCAGGCCTCGGACTATGGCTACACCTTC. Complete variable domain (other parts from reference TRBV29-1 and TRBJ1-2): SAVISQKPSRDICQRGTSLTIQCQVDSQVTMMFWYRQQPGQSLTLIATANQGSEATYESGFVIDKFPISRPNLTFSTLTVSNMSPEDSSIYLCSASQASDYGYTFGSGTRLTVV.

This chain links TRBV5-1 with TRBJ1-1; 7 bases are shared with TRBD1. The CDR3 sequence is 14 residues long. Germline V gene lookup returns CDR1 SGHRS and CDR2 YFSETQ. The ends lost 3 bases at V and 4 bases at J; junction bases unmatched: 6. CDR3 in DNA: TGCGCCAGCAGCTCCACAGGGGTGAGCACTGAAGCTTTCTTT. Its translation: CASSSTGVSTEAFF.

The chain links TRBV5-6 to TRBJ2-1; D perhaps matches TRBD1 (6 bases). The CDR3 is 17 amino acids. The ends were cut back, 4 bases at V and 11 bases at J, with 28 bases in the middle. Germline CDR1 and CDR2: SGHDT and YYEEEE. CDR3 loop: CASSRETGAQGTGKQFF. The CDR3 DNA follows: TGTGCCAGCAGCCGAGAGACAGGCGCGCAGGGTACAGGGAAGCAGTTCTTC.

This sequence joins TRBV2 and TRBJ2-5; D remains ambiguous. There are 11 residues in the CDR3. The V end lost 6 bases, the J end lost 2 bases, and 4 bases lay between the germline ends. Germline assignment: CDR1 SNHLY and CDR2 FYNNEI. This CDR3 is CASREQETQYF. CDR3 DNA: TGTGCCAGCAGGGAACAAGAGACCCAGTACTTC.

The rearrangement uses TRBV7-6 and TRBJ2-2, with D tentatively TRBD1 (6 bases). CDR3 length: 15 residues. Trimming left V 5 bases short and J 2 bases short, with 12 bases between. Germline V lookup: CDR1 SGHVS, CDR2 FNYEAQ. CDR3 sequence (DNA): TGTGCCAGCAGCCCCGGGACACTTAACACCGGGGAGCTGTTTTTT. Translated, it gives CASSPGTLNTGELFF.